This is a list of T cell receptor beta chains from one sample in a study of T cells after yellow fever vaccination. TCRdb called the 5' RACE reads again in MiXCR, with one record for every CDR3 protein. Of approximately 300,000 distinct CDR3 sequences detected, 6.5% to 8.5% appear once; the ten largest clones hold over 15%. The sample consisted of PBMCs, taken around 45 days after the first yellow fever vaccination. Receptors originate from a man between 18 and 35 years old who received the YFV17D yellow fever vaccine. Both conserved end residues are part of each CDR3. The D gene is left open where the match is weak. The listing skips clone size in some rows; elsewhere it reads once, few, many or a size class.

CDR3: CSARDRRSRTGVQDTQYF
DNA: TGCAGTGCTAGAGATAGGAGGTCACGGACAGGGGTCCAAGATACGCAGTATTTT
size: NA
V: TRBV20-1
J: TRBJ2-3
D: TRBD1

CDR3: CASSFSGGNTEAFF
DNA: TGTGCCAGCAGCTTTTCAGGAGGGAACACTGAAGCTTTCTTT
size: many
V: TRBV7-9
J: TRBJ1-1
D: NA

CDR3: CASSYGQGATQYF
DNA: TGTGCCAGCAGCTACGGACAGGGGGCGACGCAGTATTTT
size: few
V: TRBV7-2
J: TRBJ2-3
D: TRBD1

CDR3: CASSPGGLAGNKETQYF
DNA: TGTGCCAGCAGTCCCGGGGGACTAGCGGGGAACAAAGAGACCCAGTACTTC
size: NA
V: TRBV6-1
J: TRBJ2-5
D: TRBD2

CDR3: CASSPTGSGYEQYF
DNA: TGCGCCAGCAGCCCCACAGGGTCGGGGTACGAGCAGTACTTC
size: few
V: TRBV5-1
J: TRBJ2-7
D: NA

CDR3: CSVTQGRYGYTF
DNA: TGCAGTGTTACTCAGGGGCGATATGGCTACACCTTC
size: many
V: TRBV20-1
J: TRBJ1-2
D: NA

CDR3: CASGVEVLGGAYEQYF
DNA: TGTGCCAGCGGAGTAGAGGTCCTGGGCGGGGCATACGAGCAGTACTTC
size: many
V: TRBV6-2/TRBV6-3
J: TRBJ2-7
D: NA

CDR3: CASSLAASLQETQYF
DNA: TGCGCCAGCAGCTTGGCTGCTTCCCTCCAAGAGACCCAGTACTTC
size: many
V: TRBV5-1
J: TRBJ2-5
D: NA

CDR3: CASSKTGYEQYF
DNA: TGTGCCAGCAGTAAGACAGGGTACGAGCAGTACTTC
size: NA
V: TRBV2
J: TRBJ2-7
D: TRBD1

CDR3: CASSLEMGEQNEQYF
DNA: TGCGCCAGCAGCCTTGAAATGGGAGAGCAAAACGAGCAGTACTTC
size: few
V: TRBV4-1
J: TRBJ2-7
D: NA

CDR3: CASSLLAQGLGEQFF
DNA: TGCGCCAGCAGCTTGCTGGCGCAGGGGCTCGGTGAGCAGTTCTTC
size: many
V: TRBV5-1
J: TRBJ2-1
D: NA

CDR3: CASSQDDAFTDTQYF
DNA: TGCGCCAGCAGCCAAGATGACGCCTTCACAGATACGCAGTATTTT
size: many
V: TRBV4-1
J: TRBJ2-3
D: NA

CDR3: CSARLYLASEQYF
DNA: TGCAGTGCTAGACTCTATCTTGCGAGCGAGCAGTACTTC
size: NA
V: TRBV20-1
J: TRBJ2-7
D: NA

CDR3: CASSFQMNTEAFF
DNA: TGCGCCAGCAGCTTCCAGATGAACACTGAAGCTTTCTTT
size: NA
V: TRBV5-1
J: TRBJ1-1
D: NA

CDR3: CASSQDPGNYNEQFF
DNA: TGCGCCAGCAGCCAAGATCCAGGAAACTACAATGAGCAGTTCTTC
size: few
V: TRBV4-3
J: TRBJ2-1
D: NA

CDR3: CASRELRGMSGELFF
DNA: TGTGCCAGCAGAGAACTTCGGGGGATGTCCGGGGAGCTGTTTTTT
size: many
V: TRBV2
J: TRBJ2-2
D: NA

CDR3: CASNSGGETQYF
DNA: TGTGCCAGCAACTCGGGGGGGGAGACCCAGTACTTC
size: many
V: TRBV28
J: TRBJ2-5
D: TRBD2

CDR3: CASSQARARADTQYF
DNA: TGCGCCAGCAGCCAAGCCCGGGCCAGAGCAGATACGCAGTATTTT
size: many
V: TRBV4-1
J: TRBJ2-3
D: NA

CDR3: CASSRLGLTNTGELFF
DNA: TGTGCCAGCAGCCGGCTTGGACTAACGAACACCGGGGAGCTGTTTTTT
size: NA
V: TRBV7-2
J: TRBJ2-2
D: NA

CDR3: CASSTTYGTGPNEQFF
DNA: TGTGCCAGCAGCACAACCTACGGGACAGGGCCGAATGAGCAGTTCTTC
size: NA
V: TRBV7-2
J: TRBJ2-1
D: TRBD1

CDR3: CASAAYGLAGDTQYF
DNA: TGTGCCAGCGCGGCTTACGGACTAGCGGGGGATACGCAGTATTTT
size: NA
V: TRBV7-2
J: TRBJ2-3
D: TRBD2

CDR3: CASSYGITGIRQETQYF
DNA: TGTGCCAGCAGTTACGGGATCACAGGGATAAGGCAAGAGACCCAGTACTTC
size: few
V: TRBV6-5
J: TRBJ2-5
D: NA

CDR3: CATGTGGLDQPQHF
DNA: TGTGCCACCGGAACAGGGGGCCTGGATCAGCCCCAGCATTTT
size: NA
V: TRBV24-1
J: TRBJ1-5
D: TRBD1

CDR3: CASRINRGWETQYF
DNA: TGTGCCAGCAGGATAAATCGTGGGTGGGAGACCCAGTACTTC
size: few
V: TRBV6-1
J: TRBJ2-5
D: NA

CDR3: CSATVPANTGELFF
DNA: TGCAGTGCTACAGTACCGGCGAACACCGGGGAGCTGTTTTTT
size: few
V: TRBV20-1
J: TRBJ2-2
D: NA

CDR3: CSRAMGGFTDTQYF
DNA: TGCAGTCGGGCGATGGGGGGTTTCACAGATACGCAGTATTTT
size: NA
V: TRBV20-1
J: TRBJ2-3
D: NA

CDR3: CASSLWPSADTQYF
DNA: TGTGCCAGCAGCTTATGGCCTAGTGCAGATACGCAGTATTTT
size: few
V: TRBV7-8
J: TRBJ2-3
D: NA

CDR3: CASSYSPRGADTGELFF
DNA: TGTGCCAGCAGTTACTCCCCCAGGGGTGCGGACACCGGGGAGCTGTTTTTT
size: many
V: TRBV6-5
J: TRBJ2-2
D: NA

CDR3: CSALGGAGTEAFF
DNA: TGCAGTGCCCTAGGGGGCGCCGGCACTGAAGCTTTCTTT
size: few
V: TRBV20-1
J: TRBJ1-1
D: TRBD1

CDR3: CASSPLTAGHTQYF
DNA: TGTGCCAGCAGCCCGCTAACCGCAGGGCATACGCAGTATTTT
size: many
V: TRBV7-8
J: TRBJ2-3
D: NA

CDR3: CASSLGPRDGETQYF
DNA: TGTGCCAGCAGCTTAGGGCCCCGAGACGGAGAGACCCAGTACTTC
size: few
V: TRBV7-2
J: TRBJ2-5
D: NA

CDR3: CASSFEESYNEQFF
DNA: TGTGCCAGCAGTTTTGAGGAATCCTACAATGAGCAGTTCTTC
size: NA
V: TRBV12-3/TRBV12-4
J: TRBJ2-1
D: NA

CDR3: CASSQEFQANYGYTF
DNA: TGCGCCAGCAGCCAAGAGTTCCAGGCTAACTATGGCTACACCTTC
size: NA
V: TRBV4-3
J: TRBJ1-2
D: NA

CDR3: CASSSHGTQGAFTEAFF
DNA: TGCGCCAGCAGCTCTCACGGCACGCAGGGGGCGTTCACTGAAGCTTTCTTT
size: many
V: TRBV5-1
J: TRBJ1-1
D: TRBD1

CDR3: CASTHQLPGQETQYF
DNA: TGTGCCAGCACCCACCAACTCCCGGGGCAAGAGACCCAGTACTTC
size: NA
V: TRBV6-6
J: TRBJ2-5
D: NA

CDR3: CASTPDWGSRETQYF
DNA: TGTGCCAGCACCCCAGACTGGGGGTCCCGGGAGACCCAGTACTTC
size: NA
V: TRBV6-1
J: TRBJ2-5
D: NA

CDR3: CASDSGGISNEQFF
DNA: TGTGCCAGCGACTCTGGAGGGATTTCGAATGAGCAGTTCTTC
size: few
V: TRBV7-2
J: TRBJ2-1
D: NA

CDR3: CASSLGNRAGETQYF
DNA: TGTGCCAGCAGCTTGGGGAACAGGGCGGGAGAGACCCAGTACTTC
size: once
V: TRBV5-6
J: TRBJ2-5
D: NA

CDR3: CASSLTGQPGANVLTF
DNA: TGTGCCAGCAGCTTAACGGGACAGCCTGGGGCCAACGTCCTGACTTTC
size: NA
V: TRBV7-3
J: TRBJ2-6
D: TRBD1

CDR3: CASSQDWNEQYF
DNA: TGCGCCAGCAGCCAAGATTGGAACGAGCAGTACTTC
size: few
V: TRBV4-1
J: TRBJ2-7
D: NA

CDR3: CASSVGLAGGPYTDTQYF
DNA: TGCGCCAGCAGCGTAGGACTAGCGGGGGGCCCCTACACAGATACGCAGTATTTT
size: few
V: TRBV5-1
J: TRBJ2-3
D: TRBD2

CDR3: CASSQDLGGGTDTQYF
DNA: TGTGCCAGCAGCCAAGACTTAGGGGGTGGGACAGATACGCAGTATTTT
size: few
V: TRBV4-2
J: TRBJ2-3
D: NA

CDR3: CASNRANQETQYF
DNA: TGTGCCAGTAACCGGGCAAATCAAGAGACCCAGTACTTC
size: few
V: TRBV7-9
J: TRBJ2-5
D: NA

CDR3: CASRSSGRETQYF
DNA: TGCGCCAGCAGGAGTAGCGGCAGAGAGACCCAGTACTTC
size: NA
V: TRBV5-1
J: TRBJ2-5
D: NA

CDR3: CASSELAGNNEQFF
DNA: TGTGCCAGCAGTGAACTAGCGGGTAACAATGAGCAGTTCTTC
size: NA
V: TRBV6-4
J: TRBJ2-1
D: TRBD2

CDR3: CASSDYRDSEQFF
DNA: TGCGCCAGCAGCGACTACAGGGATAGTGAGCAGTTCTTC
size: few
V: TRBV4-1
J: TRBJ2-1
D: NA

CDR3: CASFNRASTDTQYF
DNA: TGTGCCAGCTTCAATCGGGCAAGCACAGATACGCAGTATTTT
size: few
V: TRBV5-6
J: TRBJ2-3
D: NA

CDR3: CASTQESEGRDTQYF
DNA: TGTGCCAGCACCCAAGAGAGCGAGGGGCGAGATACGCAGTATTTT
size: NA
V: TRBV3-1
J: TRBJ2-3
D: NA

CDR3: CASSSETSSSYNEQFF
DNA: TGTGCCAGCAGCTCCGAGACTAGCAGCTCCTACAATGAGCAGTTCTTC
size: NA
V: TRBV7-6
J: TRBJ2-1
D: TRBD2

CDR3: CASSLGRGREETQYF
DNA: TGTGCCAGCAGCTTAGGACGGGGGCGAGAGGAGACCCAGTACTTC
size: many
V: TRBV12-3/TRBV12-4
J: TRBJ2-5
D: NA

CDR3: CASSPREEVTEAFF
DNA: TGTGCCAGCTCACCCAGGGAGGAGGTCACTGAAGCTTTCTTT
size: NA
V: TRBV18
J: TRBJ1-1
D: NA

CDR3: CASSLDQILQYF
DNA: TGCGCCAGCAGCTTGGATCAGATTCTTCAGTACTTC
size: few
V: TRBV5-1
J: TRBJ2-5
D: NA

CDR3: CASSSQGGGRSPLHF
DNA: TGTGCCAGCAGCTCCCAAGGGGGGGGCAGATCACCCCTCCACTTT
size: few
V: TRBV9
J: TRBJ1-6
D: NA

CDR3: CSVSANEQFF
DNA: TGCAGCGTTTCCGCCAATGAGCAGTTCTTC
size: NA
V: TRBV29-1
J: TRBJ2-1
D: NA

CDR3: CASSLEGSQPQHF
DNA: TGTGCCAGCAGCTTAGAGGGGTCGCAGCCCCAGCATTTT
size: few
V: TRBV7-2
J: TRBJ1-5
D: NA

CDR3: CASRGDLGTYNEQFF
DNA: TGCGCCAGCAGGGGGGATCTCGGAACCTACAATGAGCAGTTCTTC
size: many
V: TRBV5-1
J: TRBJ2-1
D: NA

CDR3: CASSLTGPRAYEQYF
DNA: TGTGCCAGCAGCTTAACCGGGCCCAGGGCCTACGAGCAGTACTTC
size: NA
V: TRBV7-8
J: TRBJ2-7
D: NA